Sequencing of this T cell receptor (beta chain) was carried out in a study of shared clonotypes between healthy human individuals (dated by TCRdb to about 2020). Describing the broader study: Two women and a few men aged 18 to 49 years were included in the cohort. For each donor, three plates each were used for CD4 naive and CD4 memory, two plates were used for CD8 naive, and one plate was used for CD8 memory. To estimate repertoire size and how much clonotypes are shared between individuals, the study performed deep sequencing of blood TCR repertoires from a few healthy adults. Libraries were prepared and TCR repertoires were sequenced by different laboratories using diverse techniques, in order to increase sequencing depth and limit assay-specific biases. Leukapheresis yielded between about 0.9 and 9.5 billion PBMCs per donor.

Turning to this clone: It has no known antigen specificity. Per-nucleotide qualities are absent, and no much larger clonotype sits a single base away.

Using the deep immunoSEQ assay, multiplex PCR amplified TCR CDR3 regions from genomic DNA. Genomic DNA extracted from each cell subset was distributed evenly over all wells of several immunoSEQ 96-well plates, and each plate served as one replicate. Each replicate PCR for sorted subsets received around 210 ng genomic DNA, equal to about 30,000 T cell genomes. Purified libraries were quantified with a Qubit 3.0 fluorometer, sized on a Bioanalyzer 2100, and re-quantified with the KAPA Library Quantification kit. Each immunoSEQ 96-well plate was sequenced on its own single-read 150-cycle Illumina NextSeq 550 flow cell. On the authors' methods: Because the immunoSEQ output held only junctional sequences and lacked quality scores, the filtering could not match the filtering applied to full-length reads. To assign V/J genes and CDR3, sequences were annotated against IMGT germline references using PyIR, a Python wrapper for IgBLAST v1.9. Reads were filtered out if the reads had weak V/J assignments (E-value above 1e-6), no CDR3, stop codons, out-of-frame junctions, or ambiguous translated residues. V3J clonotypes were defined by identical inferred V gene, J gene, and CDR3 amino acid sequence. Percentage overlap between repertoires was calculated by dividing the number of shared unique clonotypes by the size of the smaller repertoire. Three approaches were used to assess repertoire richness: RTK rarefaction, the Chao1 estimator, and Recon v2.1 estimates of unobserved clonotypes. For all TCRbeta clonotypes obtained by the gDNA method from several donors, generation probabilities were computed with OLGA. TCRdb took this table from immuneACCESS and kept in-frame rearrangements with V and J called. Such tables lack part of the clones; where checked against another copy, unresolved V genes explain under half of the gap, and the rest is unexplained. V, J and clone size are those of that table, while D and trimming were read from the DNA. Across this sample there are about 610,000 clones, with around 96% seen only once. The ten largest clonotypes hold roughly 0.1% of the sample.

Overall study outcomes, separate from this receptor: The genetic and exposure-history diversity represented was limited by the small number of donors. Higher generation probabilities were observed for clonotypes shared by all four sorted-subset donors than for non-shared clonotypes. Pairwise subsampling led to the expectation that sequencing depth would affect the degree of clonotype sharing among donors. Sampling was restricted to blood, and TCR repertoires in tissue are likely to differ from TCR repertoires in blood. When a few donors were compared, the shared fraction of clonotypes was about 5.4% for naive CD4, approximately 3.5% for naive CD8, more than 2% for memory CD4, and less than 0.5% for memory CD8. Even with the large sequencing depth, rarefaction of the sorted-subset datasets indicated that sequencing was incomplete. Naive subsets generally had larger estimated clonotype richness than memory subsets.

CD8 naive samples were obtained by positive selection for CCR7 among CD45RO-negative cells, yielding a CD45RA+CCR7+ population from which TemRA cells were excluded. Donors were healthy HIV-negative adults with no recently reported acute infections or vaccinations. Every donor was a Caucasian adult living in Nashville, Tennessee, USA. Blood was obtained by leukapheresis, after which PBMCs were separated by Ficoll-Histopaque density gradient centrifugation and cryopreserved in liquid nitrogen vapor phase. Analytical flow cytometry was used to check the purity and quantity of each magnetically sorted T cell population. Genomic DNA was isolated from each sorted fraction and quantified by UV absorbance on a Nanodrop 2000c. The germline V gene (reference sequence) gives CDR1 as SGHKS and CDR2 as YYEKEE. The CDR3 spans 13 residues, from the cysteine through the phenylalanine. The kept DNA is CDR3 alone, 39 bases in frame from the first base. Trimming costs V 2 bases and J 1 base, and their ends lie 6 bases apart.

This sequence was found in a woman in her 30s in good health. Sequenced input: naive CD8+ T cells sorted from blood. The sample's cell subset or site label is to be understood as: CD45RA+CCR7+. The chain is assembled from TRBV5-5 and TRBJ1-1, with the D gene call left open. The DNA reads TGTGCCAGCAGCTTCGGTCAGAACACTGAAGCTTTCTTT. Its translation reads: CASSFGQNTEAFF. Where the CDR3 stops, the reference TRBV5-5 and TRBJ1-1 genes take over; the full variable domain is DAGVTQSPTHLIKTRGQQVTLRCSPISGHKSVSWYQQVLGQGPQFIFQYYEKEERGRGNFPDRFSARQFPNYSSELNVNALLLGDSALYLCASSFGQNTEAFFGQGTRLTVV.